The rows below give T cell receptor beta chains drawn from one sample of a study of blood T cell repertoires in COVID-19. Some clones are missing from TCRdb's copy, which holds only in-frame ones; the method was immunoSEQ multiplex PCR. The profile shows over 600,000 clones, over 80% of them singletons. The specimen was peripheral blood. These receptors were obtained from a woman aged 18-35 years with acute or convalescent COVID-19. CDR3s include the opening cysteine and the closing phenylalanine or tryptophan. The D gene is left open where the match is weak. The listing skips clone size in some rows; elsewhere it reads once, few, many or a size class.

CDR3 | DNA | V | size | length | J | D
CAWSVSGQSSYGYTF | TGTGCCTGGAGTGTAAGCGGACAGTCCAGCTATGGCTACACCTTC | TRBV30 | . | 15 | TRBJ1-2 | .
CASSLDSAVARAGSYTF | TGTGCCAGCTCACTCGACTCGGCCGTGGCCAGGGCGGGAAGCTACACCTTC | TRBV18 | . | 17 | TRBJ1-2 | .
CASSKDRGGQPQHF | TGTGCCAGCAGCAAGGACAGGGGGGGTCAGCCCCAGCATTTT | TRBV21-1 | . | 14 | TRBJ1-5 | .
CASSPLEHLYEQYF | TGTGCCAGTTCCCCGCTCGAACATCTCTACGAGCAGTACTTC | TRBV27 | . | 14 | TRBJ2-7 | .
CASYRGSGYEQYF | TGTGCCAGTTACAGGGGGTCCGGCTACGAGCAGTACTTC | TRBV18 | . | 13 | TRBJ2-7 | TRBD1
CASSQGDFSTDTQYF | TGCGCCAGCAGCCAAGGTGACTTCTCCACAGATACGCAGTATTTT | TRBV4-1 | . | 15 | TRBJ2-3 | .
CASSPRQSYTF | TGTGCCAGCAGCCCAAGACAGAGCTACACCTTC | TRBV2 | . | 11 | TRBJ1-2 | .
CASSPSGTSGGNGANVLTF | TGTGCCAGCAGCCCTTCCGGGACTAGCGGGGGAAATGGGGCCAACGTCCTGACTTTC | TRBV2 | . | 19 | TRBJ2-6 | TRBD2
CASSSVFSNQPQHF | TGTGCCAGCAGTTCGGTGTTTAGCAATCAGCCCCAGCATTTT | TRBV27 | . | 14 | TRBJ1-5 | .
CASSHAPGQGYGYTF | TGTGCCAGCAGCCACGCCCCGGGACAGGGCTATGGCTACACCTTC | TRBV3-1/TRBV3-2 | . | 15 | TRBJ1-2 | TRBD1
CASSVGGTSTGELFF | TGTGCCAGCAGCGTAGGGGGGACTAGCACCGGGGAGCTGTTTTTT | TRBV9 | . | 15 | TRBJ2-2 | TRBD2
CASSPRGLDYGYTF | TGTGCCAGCAGCCCCCGAGGGTTGGACTATGGCTACACCTTC | TRBV7-9 | . | 14 | TRBJ1-2 | .
CASSPRGQIGELFF | TGCGCCAGCAGCCCGAGGGGGCAGATCGGGGAGCTGTTTTTT | TRBV4-1 | . | 14 | TRBJ2-2 | TRBD1
CASSQEPRPHPRDEQYF | TGCGCCAGCAGCCAAGAACCGCGGCCCCACCCTCGGGACGAGCAGTACTTC | TRBV4-1 | . | 17 | TRBJ2-7 | .
CSVEESEYIYGYTF | TGCAGCGTTGAAGAATCAGAATACATCTATGGCTACACCTTC | TRBV29-1 | . | 14 | TRBJ1-2 | .
CASSQAHYAVVLYF | TGTGCCAGCAGCCAAGCGCACTATGCTGTAGTCCTGTATTTT | TRBV3-1/TRBV3-2 | . | 14 | TRBJ2-3 | .
CASRSIGQKPNYGYTF | TGCGCCAGCAGGTCCATCGGACAGAAACCTAACTATGGCTACACCTTC | TRBV5-1 | . | 16 | TRBJ1-2 | .
CASGAGTGVHTF | TGTGCCAGCGGGGCCGGGACAGGGGTACACACCTTC | TRBV7-9 | few | 12 | TRBJ1-2 | TRBD1
CASSLRQGAPLEQYF | TGTGCCAGCAGTTTACGGCAGGGGGCCCCCCTCGAGCAGTACTTC | TRBV27 | . | 15 | TRBJ2-7 | TRBD1
CATGAGVNEQFF | TGTGCCACCGGCGCAGGGGTCAATGAGCAGTTCTTC | TRBV24-1 | once | 12 | TRBJ2-1 | .
CASSLLAGERETQYF | TGTGCCAGCAGCTTGCTAGCGGGGGAGCGAGAGACCCAGTACTTC | TRBV7-2 | . | 15 | TRBJ2-5 | TRBD2
CASSGQGAITFEAFF | TGTGCCAGCAGCGGTCAGGGGGCTATCACTTTCGAAGCTTTCTTT | TRBV6-5 | . | 15 | TRBJ1-1 | TRBD1
CASSLGDRGGETQYF | TGTGCCAGCAGCTTGGGGGACAGGGGCGGGGAGACCCAGTACTTC | TRBV5-4 | . | 15 | TRBJ2-5 | TRBD1
CASTPIAANEQFF | TGTGCCAGCACTCCAATAGCGGCGAATGAGCAGTTCTTC | TRBV7-9 | . | 13 | TRBJ2-1 | .
CASLAAGADYGYTF | TGTGCCAGCCTGGCGGCAGGGGCGGACTATGGCTACACCTTC | TRBV6-4 | once | 14 | TRBJ1-2 | .
CASRGQPNTGELFF | TGTGCCAGCAGGGGACAGCCGAACACCGGGGAGCTGTTTTTT | TRBV7-3 | . | 14 | TRBJ2-2 | TRBD1
CSVEDFWQVVNYGYTF | TGCAGCGTTGAAGATTTTTGGCAGGTTGTGAACTATGGCTACACCTTC | TRBV29-1 | . | 16 | TRBJ1-2 | .
CASSWGDSSYEQYF | TGTGCCAGCAGCTGGGGGGACAGCTCCTACGAGCAGTACTTC | TRBV5-6 | once | 14 | TRBJ2-7 | .
CASSQSGGGHEQYF | TGTGCCAGCTCACAAAGCGGGGGGGGCCACGAGCAGTACTTC | TRBV18 | . | 14 | TRBJ2-7 | TRBD2
CASSLGQGNQPQHF | TGTGCCAGCAGCCTGGGACAGGGCAATCAGCCCCAGCATTTT | TRBV7-6 | . | 14 | TRBJ1-5 | TRBD1
CAWNRGCTTEAFF | TGTGCCTGGAACAGGGGTTGCACCACTGAAGCTTTCTTT | TRBV30 | . | 13 | TRBJ1-1 | TRBD1
CASSLTTGTGPLGYTF | TGTGCCAGCAGCTTGACTACCGGGACAGGCCCCCTAGGCTACACCTTC | TRBV7-6 | few | 16 | TRBJ1-2 | TRBD1
CASRGQGAWGQPQHF | TGTGCCAGTAGGGGTCAGGGGGCTTGGGGTCAGCCCCAGCATTTT | TRBV19 | . | 15 | TRBJ1-5 | TRBD1
CASSQEWGMDNEQFF | TGTGCCAGCAGCCAAGAGTGGGGCATGGACAATGAGCAGTTCTTC | TRBV3-1/TRBV3-2 | . | 15 | TRBJ2-1 | .
CASSYVAGGNEGYTF | TGTGCCAGCAGTTACGTGGCAGGGGGCAATGAAGGCTACACCTTC | TRBV6-2/TRBV6-3 | . | 15 | TRBJ1-2 | TRBD1
CASSFWTSPYNEQFF | TGTGCCAGCAGCTTTTGGACTAGCCCCTACAATGAGCAGTTCTTC | TRBV7-2 | . | 15 | TRBJ2-1 | TRBD2
CASSQPLGQGTEAFF | TGCGCCAGCAGCCAACCCCTGGGGCAGGGGACTGAAGCTTTCTTT | TRBV4-1 | once | 15 | TRBJ1-1 | .
CASSRFHEQYF | TGTGCCAGCAGTCGGTTCCACGAGCAGTACTTC | TRBV28 | . | 11 | TRBJ2-7 | .
CASSRGTSYNEQFF | TGTGCCAGCAGCAGGGGGACTAGCTACAATGAGCAGTTCTTC | TRBV9 | . | 14 | TRBJ2-1 | TRBD2
CASSLPGTGMNTEAFF | TGTGCCAGCAGTTTACCCGGGACAGGGATGAACACTGAAGCTTTCTTT | TRBV6-5 | . | 16 | TRBJ1-1 | TRBD1
CASRDRGAHGYTF | TGTGCCAGCAGGGACAGGGGAGCTCATGGCTACACCTTC | TRBV2 | . | 13 | TRBJ1-2 | TRBD1
CASSQDLPDRQVNEKLFF | TGTGCCAGCAGCCAAGATCTCCCGGACAGGCAGGTCAATGAAAAACTGTTTTTT | TRBV14 | . | 18 | TRBJ1-4 | TRBD1
CASQGAVGGYTF | TGCGCCTCCCAGGGGGCTGTGGGTGGCTACACCTTC | TRBV4-1 | . | 12 | TRBJ1-2 | TRBD1